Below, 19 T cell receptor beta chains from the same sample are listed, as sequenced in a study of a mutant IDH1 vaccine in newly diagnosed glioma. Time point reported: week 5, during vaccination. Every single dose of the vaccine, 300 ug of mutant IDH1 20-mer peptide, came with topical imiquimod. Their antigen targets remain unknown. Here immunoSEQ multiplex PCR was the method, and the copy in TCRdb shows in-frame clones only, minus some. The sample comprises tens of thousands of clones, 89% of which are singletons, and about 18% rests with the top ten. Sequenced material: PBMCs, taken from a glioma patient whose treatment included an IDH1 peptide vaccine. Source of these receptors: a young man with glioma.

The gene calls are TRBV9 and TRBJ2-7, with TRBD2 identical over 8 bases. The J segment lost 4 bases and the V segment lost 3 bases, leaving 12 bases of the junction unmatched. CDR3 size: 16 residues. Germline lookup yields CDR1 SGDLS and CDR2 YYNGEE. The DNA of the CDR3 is TGTGCCAGCAGCGGAGGGGGGGGACTAGATCAATACGAGCAGTACTTC. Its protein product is CASSGGGGLDQYEQYF.

CDR3: CASTPNTGELFF. The CDR3 bases are TGTGCCAGCACTCCTAACACCGGGGAGCTGTTTTTT. V gene TRBV9 combines with J gene TRBJ2-2, with D unclear. Trimming left V 6 bases short and J 2 bases short, with 5 bases between. The CDR3 is 12 residues long. The V gene's germline CDR1 is SGDLS and CDR2 YYNGEE.

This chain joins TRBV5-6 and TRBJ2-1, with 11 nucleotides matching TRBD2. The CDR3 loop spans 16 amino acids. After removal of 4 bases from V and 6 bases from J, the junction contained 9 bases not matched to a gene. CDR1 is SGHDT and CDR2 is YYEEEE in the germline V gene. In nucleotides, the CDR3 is TGTGCCAGCAGCAAACCGGGACTAGCGGAAATCAATGAGCAGTTCTTC. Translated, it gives CASSKPGLAEINEQFF.

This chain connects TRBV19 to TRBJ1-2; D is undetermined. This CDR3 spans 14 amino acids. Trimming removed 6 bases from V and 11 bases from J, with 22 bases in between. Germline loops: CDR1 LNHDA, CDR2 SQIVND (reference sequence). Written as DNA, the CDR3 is TGTGCCAGTAGGTCAGGTCCCTATGGCTATCGGTACACCTTC. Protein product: CASRSGPYGYRYTF. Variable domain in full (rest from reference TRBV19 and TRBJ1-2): DGGITQSPKYLFRKEGQNVTLSCEQNLNHDAMYWYRQDPGQGLRLIYYSQIVNDFQKGDIAEGYSVSREKKESFPLTVTSAQKNPTAFYLCASRSGPYGYRYTFGSGTRLTVV.

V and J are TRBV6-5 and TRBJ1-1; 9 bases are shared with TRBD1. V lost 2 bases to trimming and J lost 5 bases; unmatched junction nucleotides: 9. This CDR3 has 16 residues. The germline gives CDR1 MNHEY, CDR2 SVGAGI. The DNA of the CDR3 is TGTGCCAGCAGTTACGCGACAGGGGGAGGACGAACTGAAGCTTTCTTT. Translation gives CASSYATGGGRTEAFF.

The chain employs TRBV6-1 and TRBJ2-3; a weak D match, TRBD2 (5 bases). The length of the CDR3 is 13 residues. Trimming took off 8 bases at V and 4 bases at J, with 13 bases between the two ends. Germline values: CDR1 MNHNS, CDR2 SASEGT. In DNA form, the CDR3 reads TGTGCCAGCGCCGGCAAGAGGGCAGATACGCAGTATTTT. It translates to CASAGKRADTQYF.

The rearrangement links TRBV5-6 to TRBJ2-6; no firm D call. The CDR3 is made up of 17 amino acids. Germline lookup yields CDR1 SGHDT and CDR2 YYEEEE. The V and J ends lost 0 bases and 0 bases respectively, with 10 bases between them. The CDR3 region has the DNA TGTGCCAGCAGCTTGGCTTGGGTTTTCTCTGGGGCCAACGTCCTGACTTTC. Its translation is CASSLAWVFSGANVLTF.

The CDR3 loop is CASSLSSAYGYTF. The CDR3 region has the DNA TGTGCCAGCAGCTTGTCCAGTGCCTATGGCTACACCTTC. The J gene is TRBJ1-2, the V gene TRBV7-2, with D hard to call. Germline V CDR1 and CDR2: SGHTA, FQGNSA. The CDR3 covers 13 residues. Trimming left V 3 bases short and J 4 bases short, with 9 bases between. The full variable domain, rest sourced from reference TRBV7-2 and TRBJ1-2, is GAGVSQSPSNKVTEKGKDVELRCDPISGHTALYWYRQSLGQGLEFLIYFQGNSAPDKSGLPSDRFSAERTGGSVSTLTIQRTQQEDSAVYLCASSLSSAYGYTFGSGTRLTVV.

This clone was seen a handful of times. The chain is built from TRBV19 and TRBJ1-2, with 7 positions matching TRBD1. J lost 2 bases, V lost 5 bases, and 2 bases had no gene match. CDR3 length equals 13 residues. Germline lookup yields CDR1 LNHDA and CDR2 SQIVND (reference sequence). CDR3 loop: CASSGQANYGYTF. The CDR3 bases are TGTGCCAGTAGTGGACAGGCGAACTATGGCTACACCTTC.

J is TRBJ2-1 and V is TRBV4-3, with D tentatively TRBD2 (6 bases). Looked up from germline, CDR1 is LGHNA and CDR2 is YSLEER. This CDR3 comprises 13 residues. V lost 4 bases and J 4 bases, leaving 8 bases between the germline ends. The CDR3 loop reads CASSPGLYNEQFF. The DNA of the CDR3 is TGCGCCAGCAGCCCGGGACTTTACAATGAGCAGTTCTTC.

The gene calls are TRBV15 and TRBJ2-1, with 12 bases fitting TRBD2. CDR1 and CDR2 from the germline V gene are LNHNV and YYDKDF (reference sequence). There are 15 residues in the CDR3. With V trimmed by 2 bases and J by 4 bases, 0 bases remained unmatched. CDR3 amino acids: CATSRTSGGYNEQFF. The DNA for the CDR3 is TGTGCCACCAGCAGAACTAGCGGGGGGTACAATGAGCAGTTCTTC. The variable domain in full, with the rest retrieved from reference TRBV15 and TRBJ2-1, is DAMVIQNPRYQVTQFGKPVTLSCSQTLNHNVMYWYQQKSSQAPKLLFHYYDKDFNNEADTPDNFQSRRPNTSFCFLDIRSPGLGDTAMYLCATSRTSGGYNEQFFGPGTRLTVL.

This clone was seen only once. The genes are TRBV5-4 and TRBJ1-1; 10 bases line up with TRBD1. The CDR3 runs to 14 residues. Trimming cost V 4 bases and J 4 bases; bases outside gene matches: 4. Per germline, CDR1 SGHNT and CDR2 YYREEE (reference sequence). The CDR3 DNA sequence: TGTGCCAGCAGCCCCCGGGACAGGGGCACTGAAGCTTTCTTT. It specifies CASSPRDRGTEAFF.

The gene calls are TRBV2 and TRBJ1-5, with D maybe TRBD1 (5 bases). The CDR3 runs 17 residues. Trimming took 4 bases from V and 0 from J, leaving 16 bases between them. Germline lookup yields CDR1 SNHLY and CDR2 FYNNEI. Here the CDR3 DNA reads TGTGCCAGCAGTGCTTATACAGGATTCTATAGCAATCAGCCCCAGCATTTT. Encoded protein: CASSAYTGFYSNQPQHF.

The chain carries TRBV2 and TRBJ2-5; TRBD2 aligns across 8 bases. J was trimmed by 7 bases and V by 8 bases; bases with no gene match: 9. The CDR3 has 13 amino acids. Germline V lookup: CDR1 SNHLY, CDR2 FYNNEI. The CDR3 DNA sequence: TGTGCCAGCTCTGGGGCGGGGGGAAGGACCCAGTACTTC. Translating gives CASSGAGGRTQYF.

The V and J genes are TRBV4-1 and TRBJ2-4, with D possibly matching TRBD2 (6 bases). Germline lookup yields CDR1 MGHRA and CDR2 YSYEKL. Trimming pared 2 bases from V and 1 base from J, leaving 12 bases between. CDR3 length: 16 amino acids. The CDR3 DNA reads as TGCGCCAGCAGCCAACCGGGGAGCGGGGCCAAAAACATTCAGTACTTC. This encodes CASSQPGSGAKNIQYF.

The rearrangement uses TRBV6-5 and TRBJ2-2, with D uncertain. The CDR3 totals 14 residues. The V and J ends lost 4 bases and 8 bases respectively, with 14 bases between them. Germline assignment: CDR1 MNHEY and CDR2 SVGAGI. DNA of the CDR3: TGTGCCAGCAGTTCCTGGGCCAAGGGAGGGGAGCTGTTTTTT. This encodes CASSSWAKGGELFF.

For the CDR3, the DNA is TGTGCCAGCAGTTCCCGGGGTAACGAGCAGTACTTC. This sequence encodes CASSSRGNEQYF. The V and J genes are TRBV6-5 and TRBJ2-7, with D maybe TRBD2 (5 bases). The CDR3 runs 12 residues. V was clipped by 4 bases and J by 5 bases, with 9 bases between them. CDR1 is MNHEY, CDR2 SVGAGI, per germline.

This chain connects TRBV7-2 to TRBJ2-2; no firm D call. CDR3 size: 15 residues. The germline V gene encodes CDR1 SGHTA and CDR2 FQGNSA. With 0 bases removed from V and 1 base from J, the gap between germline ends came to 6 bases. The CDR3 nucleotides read TGTGCCAGCAGCTTAGCCCACAAGAACACCGGGGAGCTGTTTTTT. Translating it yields CASSLAHKNTGELFF.

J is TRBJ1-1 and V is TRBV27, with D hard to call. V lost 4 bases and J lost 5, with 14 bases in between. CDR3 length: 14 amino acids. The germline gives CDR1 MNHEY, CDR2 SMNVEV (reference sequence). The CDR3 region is CASSYRGSGTEAFF. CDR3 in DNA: TGTGCCAGCAGTTACCGCGGGTCGGGGACTGAAGCTTTCTTT.